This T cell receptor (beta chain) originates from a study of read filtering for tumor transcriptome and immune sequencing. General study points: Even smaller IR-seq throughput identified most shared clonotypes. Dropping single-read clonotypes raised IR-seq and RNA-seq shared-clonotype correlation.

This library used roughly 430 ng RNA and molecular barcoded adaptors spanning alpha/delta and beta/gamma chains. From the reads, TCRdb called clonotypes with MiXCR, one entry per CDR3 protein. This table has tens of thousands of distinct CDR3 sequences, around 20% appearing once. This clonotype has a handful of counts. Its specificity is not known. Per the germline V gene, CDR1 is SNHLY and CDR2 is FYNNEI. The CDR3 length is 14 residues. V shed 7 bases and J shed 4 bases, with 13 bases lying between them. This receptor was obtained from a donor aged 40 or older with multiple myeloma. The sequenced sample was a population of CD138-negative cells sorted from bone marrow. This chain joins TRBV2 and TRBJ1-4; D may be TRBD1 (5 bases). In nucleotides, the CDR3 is TGTGCCAGCACCGTCAGGGCCGGTAATGAAAAACTGTTTTTT. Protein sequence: CASTVRAGNEKLFF.